This is a list of T cell receptor beta chains from one sample in a study of control samples from healthy donors and cancer patients. Sequencing was performed with immunoSEQ multiplex PCR; in TCRdb, only in-frame clones are kept and a portion is missing. The sample lists roughly 100,000 clones, approximately 90% occurring once. The material sequenced was blood. These receptors were taken from a woman younger than 35 in good health. The CDR3 runs from the conserved cysteine through the conserved F or W. D genes are given only for firm matches. A row's size may be missing; if present it is once, few, many or a size class.

J gene: TRBJ1-4
clone size: .
D gene: TRBD1
V gene: TRBV9
CDR3 protein: CASSVAGGSEKLFF
CDR3 DNA: TGTGCCAGCAGCGTCGCAGGGGGGAGTGAAAAACTGTTTTTT

J gene: TRBJ1-5
clone size: .
D gene: .
V gene: TRBV7-2
CDR3 protein: CASSYTPGRNQPQHF
CDR3 DNA: TGTGCCAGCAGCTACACACCAGGGCGCAATCAGCCCCAGCATTTT

J gene: TRBJ2-3
clone size: .
D gene: TRBD2
V gene: TRBV27
CDR3 protein: CASSPRRVLAGGPSTDTQYF
CDR3 DNA: TGTGCCAGCAGTCCCAGACGCGTACTAGCGGGGGGGCCGAGCACAGATACGCAGTATTTT

J gene: TRBJ2-1
clone size: .
D gene: .
V gene: TRBV24-1
CDR3 protein: CATSDLGLDVNEQFF
CDR3 DNA: TGTGCCACCAGTGATTTGGGGTTAGATGTAAATGAGCAGTTCTTC

J gene: TRBJ2-5
clone size: .
D gene: .
V gene: TRBV7-7
CDR3 protein: CASSSGNQETQYF
CDR3 DNA: TGTGCTAGCAGCTCCGGGAACCAAGAGACCCAGTACTTC

J gene: TRBJ2-5
clone size: .
D gene: .
V gene: TRBV18
CDR3 protein: CASSLDQTVGETQYF
CDR3 DNA: TGTGCCAGCTCCTTAGACCAGACCGTCGGAGAGACCCAGTACTTC

J gene: TRBJ2-7
clone size: .
D gene: .
V gene: TRBV5-4
CDR3 protein: CASSLARGGGYEQYF
CDR3 DNA: TGTGCCAGCAGCTTGGCTCGAGGTGGGGGCTACGAGCAGTACTTC

J gene: TRBJ2-7
clone size: .
D gene: TRBD2
V gene: TRBV19
CDR3 protein: CASSPLAGDTYEQYF
CDR3 DNA: TGTGCCAGTAGCCCACTAGCGGGGGATACCTACGAGCAGTACTTC

J gene: TRBJ1-2
clone size: .
D gene: .
V gene: TRBV4-2
CDR3 protein: CASSPQSGGYGYTF
CDR3 DNA: TGTGCCAGCAGCCCCCAGAGTGGCGGCTATGGCTACACCTTC

J gene: TRBJ2-5
clone size: .
D gene: .
V gene: TRBV6-6
CDR3 protein: CASSYSSGAETQYF
CDR3 DNA: TGTGCCAGCAGTTACTCGTCAGGGGCGGAGACCCAGTACTTC

J gene: TRBJ2-7
clone size: .
D gene: TRBD2
V gene: TRBV4-2
CDR3 protein: CASSPGLAEAHEQYF
CDR3 DNA: TGTGCCAGCAGCCCCGGACTAGCGGAAGCCCACGAGCAGTACTTC

J gene: TRBJ2-2
clone size: .
D gene: .
V gene: TRBV28
CDR3 protein: CASSLRPPWSKNTGELFF
CDR3 DNA: TGTGCCAGCAGTTTACGCCCCCCGTGGAGCAAGAACACCGGGGAGCTGTTTTTT

J gene: TRBJ1-1
clone size: .
D gene: .
V gene: TRBV12-3/TRBV12-4
CDR3 protein: CASRGYRAVPAFF
CDR3 DNA: TGTGCCAGCAGGGGCTACCGGGCCGTCCCAGCTTTCTTT

J gene: TRBJ2-1
clone size: .
D gene: .
V gene: TRBV7-3
CDR3 protein: CASSFRTASYNEQFF
CDR3 DNA: TGTGCCAGCAGCTTCCGGACGGCCTCCTACAATGAGCAGTTCTTC

J gene: TRBJ2-3
clone size: .
D gene: .
V gene: TRBV27
CDR3 protein: CASSLNLGGPDTQYF
CDR3 DNA: TGTGCCAGCAGTTTGAATCTCGGGGGGCCAGATACGCAGTATTTT

J gene: TRBJ2-2
clone size: once
D gene: .
V gene: TRBV21-1
CDR3 protein: CASSSHRDRVGYGCSGELFF
CDR3 DNA: .

J gene: TRBJ1-2
clone size: .
D gene: .
V gene: TRBV19
CDR3 protein: CASSISDQGNYGYTF
CDR3 DNA: TGTGCCAGTAGTATTTCTGACCAAGGGAACTATGGCTACACCTTC

J gene: TRBJ2-3
clone size: .
D gene: TRBD2
V gene: TRBV5-6
CDR3 protein: CASSLLAGVVDTQYF
CDR3 DNA: TGTGCCAGCAGCTTATTAGCGGGAGTAGTAGATACGCAGTATTTT

J gene: TRBJ1-3
clone size: once
D gene: .
V gene: TRBV29-1
CDR3 protein: CSVNTGNTIYF
CDR3 DNA: TGCAGCGTTAACACCGGAAACACCATATATTTT

J gene: TRBJ1-6
clone size: few
D gene: TRBD1
V gene: TRBV5-4
CDR3 protein: CASSFGTGNSPLHF
CDR3 DNA: TGTGCCAGCAGCTTCGGGACAGGAAATTCACCCCTCCACTTT

J gene: TRBJ2-1
clone size: .
D gene: .
V gene: TRBV7-2
CDR3 protein: CASSLRTPNEQFF
CDR3 DNA: TGTGCCAGCAGCCTCCGGACCCCCAATGAGCAGTTCTTC

J gene: TRBJ2-5
clone size: .
D gene: TRBD2
V gene: TRBV18
CDR3 protein: CASSRRGETQYF
CDR3 DNA: TGTGCCAGCTCCCGGCGGGGGGAGACCCAGTACTTC

J gene: TRBJ2-7
clone size: once
D gene: .
V gene: TRBV5-4
CDR3 protein: CASSFDSYEQYF
CDR3 DNA: TGTGCCAGCAGCTTCGACTCCTACGAGCAGTACTTC

J gene: TRBJ2-1
clone size: .
D gene: TRBD1
V gene: TRBV5-6
CDR3 protein: CASSPVGQGAYNEQFF
CDR3 DNA: TGTGCCAGCAGCCCCGTGGGACAGGGGGCTTACAATGAGCAGTTCTTC

J gene: TRBJ1-1
clone size: .
D gene: .
V gene: TRBV5-1
CDR3 protein: CASSLVDSLGYEAFF
CDR3 DNA: TGCGCCAGCAGCTTGGTTGATAGTTTAGGGTATGAAGCTTTCTTT

J gene: TRBJ1-1
clone size: .
D gene: .
V gene: TRBV6-1
CDR3 protein: CASSEVPGTEAFF
CDR3 DNA: TGTGCCAGCAGTGAAGTTCCGGGCACTGAAGCTTTCTTT

J gene: TRBJ2-7
clone size: .
D gene: TRBD2
V gene: TRBV5-6
CDR3 protein: CASSGAGEGGPYEQYF
CDR3 DNA: TGTGCCAGCAGCGGGGCCGGGGAGGGAGGGCCCTACGAGCAGTACTTC

J gene: TRBJ2-1
clone size: .
D gene: .
V gene: TRBV7-8
CDR3 protein: CASSLELAESSYNEQFF
CDR3 DNA: TGTGCCAGCAGCTTAGAACTGGCGGAAAGCTCCTACAATGAGCAGTTCTTC

J gene: TRBJ2-7
clone size: .
D gene: TRBD1
V gene: TRBV30
CDR3 protein: CAWNSMGQGSEQYF
CDR3 DNA: TGTGCCTGGAATTCAATGGGACAGGGGTCCGAGCAGTACTTC

J gene: TRBJ2-1
clone size: .
D gene: .
V gene: TRBV25-1
CDR3 protein: CASSEESRGSVEQFF
CDR3 DNA: TGTGCCAGCAGTGAAGAGTCCCGGGGTTCGGTTGAGCAGTTCTTC

J gene: TRBJ1-1
clone size: .
D gene: .
V gene: TRBV12-3/TRBV12-4
CDR3 protein: CASSLGPGTEAFF
CDR3 DNA: TGTGCCAGCAGTTTAGGCCCCGGGACTGAAGCTTTCTTT

J gene: TRBJ1-5
clone size: .
D gene: .
V gene: TRBV14
CDR3 protein: CASSQDRFGRRLLNQPQHF
CDR3 DNA: TGTGCCAGCAGCCAAGATCGATTCGGACGGCGACTTTTGAATCAGCCCCAGCATTTT

J gene: TRBJ2-3
clone size: .
D gene: .
V gene: TRBV6-2/TRBV6-3
CDR3 protein: CASSYGTDTDTQYF
CDR3 DNA: TGTGCCAGCAGTTACGGGACTGACACAGATACGCAGTATTTT

J gene: TRBJ2-2
clone size: .
D gene: TRBD2
V gene: TRBV15
CDR3 protein: CATSRVTSGSQRDTGELFF
CDR3 DNA: TGTGCCACCAGCAGAGTAACTAGCGGGAGCCAAAGGGACACCGGGGAGCTGTTTTTT

J gene: TRBJ1-1
clone size: .
D gene: TRBD1
V gene: TRBV4-2
CDR3 protein: CASSQMTGSRNTEAFF
CDR3 DNA: TGTGCCAGCAGCCAAATGACAGGGAGTAGGAATACTGAAGCTTTCTTT

J gene: TRBJ2-1
clone size: .
D gene: .
V gene: TRBV5-1
CDR3 protein: CASSLRVGYNEQFF
CDR3 DNA: TGCGCCAGCAGCTTGAGGGTGGGGTACAATGAGCAGTTCTTC

J gene: TRBJ2-3
clone size: .
D gene: .
V gene: TRBV18
CDR3 protein: CASSPGLTDTQYF
CDR3 DNA: TGTGCCAGCTCACCAGGGTTGACAGATACGCAGTATTTT

J gene: TRBJ2-5
clone size: .
D gene: .
V gene: TRBV5-4
CDR3 protein: CASSSTGEETQYF
CDR3 DNA: TGTGCCAGCAGCTCCACTGGGGAAGAGACCCAGTACTTC

J gene: TRBJ2-7
clone size: .
D gene: .
V gene: TRBV9
CDR3 protein: CASSVATGITYEQYF
CDR3 DNA: TGTGCCAGCAGCGTAGCCACAGGGATAACCTACGAGCAGTACTTC